One and the same sample provided the 7 T cell receptor beta chains below, sequenced in a study of OX40 agonist ivuxolimab in advanced cancers. The library was prepared using the immunoSEQ multiplex PCR assay. TCRdb carries this immuneACCESS record with in-frame sequences only. Its versions omit some clonotypes, under half of them owing to an unresolved V gene in the studies checked, with the rest unexplained. For this sample there are roughly 35,000 clones; approximately 80% appear just once. The biggest ten clones account for approximately 11% of the sample. Sequenced here: CD4+ or CD8+ T cells sorted from blood, sampled in a trial of the OX40 agonist ivuxolimab. These receptors were collected from an adult with an advanced solid tumor such as melanoma, head and neck, liver or kidney cancer.

The chain recombines TRBV5-4 with TRBJ2-7, with 8 nucleotides matching TRBD2. The germline V gene encodes CDR1 SGHNT and CDR2 YYREEE (reference sequence). The CDR3 spans 14 residues. The J segment lost 7 bases and the V segment lost 3 bases, leaving 9 bases of the junction unmatched. CDR3 protein: CASSWPGGGGEQYF. The DNA of the CDR3 is TGTGCCAGCAGCTGGCCGGGAGGGGGTGGTGAGCAGTACTTC.

The chain employs TRBV5-5 and TRBJ1-5; D possibly corresponds to TRBD1 (6 bases). There are 13 residues in the CDR3. Germline V lookup: CDR1 SGHKS, CDR2 YYEKEE (reference sequence). V was clipped by 4 bases and J by 7 bases, with 12 bases between them. The CDR3 here is CASSPTGRQPQHF. In DNA form, the CDR3 reads TGTGCCAGCAGCCCTACAGGGCGGCAGCCCCAGCATTTT.

This sequence joins TRBV5-1 and TRBJ1-1, with 11 bases that match TRBD1. This CDR3 region has 15 residues. Germline loops: CDR1 SGHRS, CDR2 YFSETQ. The J segment lost 1 base and the V segment lost 4 bases, leaving 3 bases of the junction unmatched. The CDR3 loop is CASSGTGGENTEAFF. Written as DNA, the CDR3 is TGCGCCAGCAGCGGGACAGGGGGAGAGAACACTGAAGCTTTCTTT.

The chain links TRBV6-5 to TRBJ2-5; 9 bases fit TRBD1. The V segment lost 4 bases and the J segment 5 bases; nucleotides outside the gene matches: 8. The CDR3 is 15 residues long. Germline V gene sequence: CDR1 MNHEY, CDR2 SVGAGI. The CDR3 region is CASSLDRGRVETQYF. The DNA of the CDR3 is TGTGCCAGCAGTTTGGACAGGGGCCGAGTGGAGACCCAGTACTTC.

The chain carries TRBV7-8 and TRBJ1-2; TRBD1 aligns across 7 bases. The CDR3 runs 13 residues. CDR1 is SGHVS and CDR2 is FQNEAQ in the germline V gene. V lost 4 bases, J lost 4 bases, and 3 bases stayed unmatched. The CDR3 loop reads CASSSGTVYGYTF. DNA of the CDR3: TGTGCCAGCAGCTCCGGGACAGTCTATGGCTACACCTTC.

The chain uses TRBV7-8 and TRBJ2-1; D might be TRBD2 (6 bases). CDR1 is SGHVS, CDR2 FQNEAQ, per germline. V was cut by 0 bases and J by 4 bases, with 16 bases left in between. The CDR3 length is 17 residues. CDR3 protein: CASSLAHGEGLYNEQFF. CDR3 bases: TGTGCCAGCAGCTTAGCTCACGGGGAAGGACTATACAATGAGCAGTTCTTC.

The chain joins TRBV5-5 to TRBJ2-7; 7 bases line up with TRBD1. This CDR3 has 14 amino acids. The ends lost 1 base at V and 4 bases at J; junction bases unmatched: 5. CDR1 and CDR2 from the germline V gene are SGHKS and YYEKEE (reference sequence). CDR3 amino acids: CASSLNRGRYEQYF. The CDR3 DNA reads TGTGCCAGCAGCTTGAACAGGGGTAGGTACGAGCAGTACTTC.